These 25 T cell receptor beta chains share one sample of origin, sequenced in a study of blood T cell repertoires in COVID-19. This table comes from immunoSEQ multiplex PCR, and its TCRdb copy is limited to in-frame clones, with some not included. The profile shows some 74,000 clones, 60% to 80% of them singletons. The specimen sequenced was peripheral blood. These receptors all come from a human donor in a cohort sampled during active COVID-19.

This clone was seen only once. The chain carries TRBV5-1 and TRBJ2-1, with D perhaps TRBD2 (6 bases). V lost 3 bases and J lost 2, with 15 bases in between. The CDR3 consists of 16 residues. The germline V gene encodes CDR1 SGHRS and CDR2 YFSETQ. The CDR3 region is CASSSGVAVTYNEQFF. The DNA for the CDR3 is TGCGCCAGCAGCTCCGGCGTAGCGGTGACCTACAATGAGCAGTTCTTC.

The genes are TRBV20-1 and TRBJ1-2; D is uncertain. The CDR3 consists of 11 residues. Trimming pared 0 bases from V and 5 bases from J, leaving 4 bases between. Germline CDR1 DFQATT, CDR2 SNEGSKA (reference sequence). The CDR3 loop is CSARDKYGYTF. The DNA for the CDR3 is TGCAGTGCTAGAGACAAATATGGCTACACCTTC.

The chain employs TRBV9 and TRBJ1-3; maybe TRBD1 (5 bases). With 0 bases removed from V and 2 bases from J, the gap between germline ends came to 15 bases. The CDR3 sequence is 17 residues long. Germline CDR1 and CDR2: SGDLS and YYNGEE. CDR3 DNA: TGTGCCAGCAGCGTAGTGGACGGGGGATTAGCTGGAAACACCATATATTTT. It yields the protein CASSVVDGGLAGNTIYF.

The chain recombines TRBV11-3 with TRBJ2-2; 10 bases map to TRBD2. Trimming took 0 bases from V and 2 from J; bases not matched to a gene: 0. Germline V gene lookup returns CDR1 SGHNT and CDR2 YENEEA. The CDR3 has 16 residues. In nucleotides, the CDR3 is TGTGCCAGCAGCTTAGAACTAGCGGGAAACACCGGGGAGCTGTTTTTT. Translation gives CASSLELAGNTGELFF.

J is TRBJ1-2 and V is TRBV2; TRBD1 agrees at 7 bases. J gave up 2 bases and V 5 bases, and 2 bases lay outside the gene matches. This CDR3 has 13 residues. CDR1 is SNHLY, CDR2 FYNNEI, per germline. CDR3 bases: TGTGCCAGCAGTACGGACAGGAACTATGGCTACACCTTC. This codes for CASSTDRNYGYTF.

The chain links TRBV15 to TRBJ1-1; no reliable D call. V was pared by 5 bases and J by 9 bases, with 13 bases between. From germline, CDR1 is LNHNV and CDR2 YYDKDF (reference sequence). The CDR3 has 12 residues. In DNA, the CDR3 is TGTGCCACCAGCGGTCCGAGGCCCCAAGCTTTCTTT. It is translated as CATSGPRPQAFF.

This clone was detected only once. The V call is TRBV4-3, the J call TRBJ1-1; the D is unclear. The CDR3 consists of 12 residues. Between the trimmed V and J ends, which lost 1 base and 8 bases, there was a span of 8 bases. Per germline, CDR1 LGHNA and CDR2 YSLEER. Here the CDR3 reads CASSQGSGEAFF. CDR3 nucleotides: TGCGCCAGCAGCCAAGGGTCGGGGGAAGCTTTCTTT.

V and J are TRBV7-9 and TRBJ2-3, with 8 bases matching TRBD1. CDR1 SEHNR and CDR2 FQNEAQ come from the germline V gene (reference sequence). The CDR3 covers 15 residues. The junction had 6 bases not matched to a gene; V was cut back by 4 bases and J by 3 bases. The CDR3 nucleotides are TGTGCCAGCAGCTCTGGTGGGACAGGTACAGATACGCAGTATTTT. Its translation: CASSSGGTGTDTQYF.

The CDR3 here is CASSTSGTGNSPLHF. CDR3 nucleotides: TGTGCCAGCAGTACTAGCGGGACAGGGAACTCACCCCTCCACTTT. V is TRBV28 and J is TRBJ1-6; 9 nucleotides match TRBD1. Germline values: CDR1 MDHEN, CDR2 SYDVKM. The CDR3 is 15 amino acids. With V trimmed by 5 bases and J by 10 bases, 9 bases remained unmatched.

This chain links TRBV7-2 with TRBJ2-5, with 13 bases fitting TRBD2. The CDR3 is 16 amino acids. Germline trimming cut 0 bases from V and 5 bases from J; bases unmatched to any gene: 3. Per germline, CDR1 SGHTA and CDR2 FQGNSA. In nucleotides, the CDR3 is TGTGCCAGCAGCTTAGCACTAGCGGGGGGGTTGGAGACCCAGTACTTC. As protein: CASSLALAGGLETQYF.

The rearrangement links TRBV6-5 to TRBJ1-2; TRBD1 matches 10 bases. The V and J ends lost 6 bases and 14 bases, in that order; junction bases with no gene match: 15. This CDR3 is built from 14 residues. Germline CDR1 and CDR2: MNHEY and SVGAGI. In DNA, the CDR3 is TGTGCCAGCAGCACCCCCTCTCGACAGGGGGCGCGGACCTTC. Protein: CASSTPSRQGARTF.

The chain uses TRBV6-6 and TRBJ1-6; no clear D. CDR1 is MNHNY, CDR2 SVGAGI, per germline (reference sequence). CDR3 length: 14 amino acids. V lost 2 bases to trimming and J lost 6 bases, with 8 bases between them. The CDR3 bases are TGTGCCAGCAGTTACGGCCAGATTAATTCACCCCTCCACTTT. It codes for CASSYGQINSPLHF.

This clone has a single count. The chain couples TRBV6-1 to TRBJ2-2, with a tentative D call TRBD1 (6 bases). V was pared by 1 base and J by 5 bases, with 17 bases between. The CDR3 covers 17 residues. In germline, CDR1 is MNHNS, CDR2 SASEGT. CDR3 coding DNA: TGTGCCAGCAGTGAAGTGGGCAGGGGCCGAAGGACCGGGGAGCTGTTTTTT. Protein sequence: CASSEVGRGRRTGELFF.

This chain links TRBV6-2 or TRBV6-3 with TRBJ2-5, with a possible D match to TRBD2 (5 bases). CDR1 is MNHEY, CDR2 SVGEGT, per germline. The CDR3 covers 12 residues. Trimming shortened V by 5 bases and J by 5 bases, and 9 bases separated the two germline ends. Written as DNA, the CDR3 is TGTGCCAGCAGTCAAAGGAGGGAGACCCAGTACTTC. It encodes CASSQRRETQYF.

The chain recombines TRBV9 with TRBJ1-1; possible D gene TRBD1, 5 bases. The CDR3 spans 14 residues. V lost 3 bases and J 5 bases, leaving 14 bases between the germline ends. In germline, CDR1 is SGDLS, CDR2 YYNGEE. The CDR3 is CASSASGGSTEAFF. The DNA of the CDR3 is TGTGCCAGCAGCGCCTCCGGGGGAAGTACTGAAGCTTTCTTT.

V gene TRBV28 combines with J gene TRBJ1-3; 8 bases map to TRBD1. Trimming took 5 bases from V and 0 from J; bases not matched to a gene: 6. Germline V gives CDR1 MDHEN, CDR2 SYDVKM. This CDR3 spans 16 amino acids. The CDR3 nucleotides are TGTGCCAGCAGTACCCGACAGGGGTCCTCTGGAAACACCATATATTTT. Protein product: CASSTRQGSSGNTIYF.

This sequence joins TRBV2 and TRBJ2-3; D is ambiguous. V was cut by 2 bases and J by 7 bases, with 13 bases left in between. The CDR3 extends over 14 amino acids. Germline CDR1 is SNHLY and CDR2 is FYNNEI. This CDR3 reads CASSETTHTNTQYF. The CDR3, as DNA: TGTGCCAGCAGTGAAACCACACACACTAATACGCAGTATTTT.

There are a few counts of this clone. V and J are TRBV15 and TRBJ1-5, with 7 positions matching TRBD1. Per germline, CDR1 LNHNV and CDR2 YYDKDF (reference sequence). The CDR3 has 14 residues. V dropped 1 base and J dropped 5; count of bases not matched to a gene: 2. CDR3 protein: CATSRAGQYQPQHF. The CDR3 DNA sequence: TGTGCCACCAGCAGAGCGGGACAGTATCAGCCCCAGCATTTT.

V is TRBV19 and J is TRBJ1-5, with TRBD1 identical over 8 bases. This CDR3 has 16 amino acids. CDR1 LNHDA and CDR2 SQIVND come from the germline V gene (reference sequence). With 7 bases clipped from V and 3 bases from J, the junction kept 11 bases outside the gene matches. The CDR3 nucleotides read TGTGCCAGTACGGGGCAGGGGGCCTGGGACAATCAGCCCCAGCATTTT. It translates to CASTGQGAWDNQPQHF.

The genes are TRBV3-1 (or the pseudogene TRBV3-2) and TRBJ2-2; maybe TRBD1 (5 bases). From germline, CDR1 is LGHDT and CDR2 YNNKEL (reference sequence). Trimming pared 6 bases from V and 4 bases from J, leaving 21 bases between. The CDR3 is 17 amino acids. The CDR3 is CASRDTARITATGELFF. CDR3 nucleotide sequence: TGTGCCAGCAGGGACACGGCTCGGATCACTGCCACCGGGGAGCTGTTTTTT.

The V call is TRBV5-1, the J call TRBJ1-2; D possibly corresponds to TRBD1 (6 bases). The CDR3 is 15 residues long. V was cut by 0 bases and J by 3 bases, with 12 bases left in between. CDR1 is SGHRS, CDR2 YFSETQ, per germline. The CDR3 sequence is CASSLDNPGDYGYTF. Here the CDR3 DNA reads TGCGCCAGCAGCTTGGATAACCCAGGGGACTATGGCTACACCTTC.

CDR3 amino acids: CASSQDRSGPRDYGYTF. In nucleotides, the CDR3 is TGCGCCAGCAGCCAAGATCGCAGTGGACCCAGGGACTATGGCTACACCTTC. V gene TRBV4-1 combines with J gene TRBJ1-2, with D perhaps TRBD1 (5 bases). The CDR3 spans 17 residues. Germline values: CDR1 MGHRA, CDR2 YSYEKL. The V end was cut by 0 bases, the J end by 3 bases, with 17 bases between.

The V call is TRBV9, the J call TRBJ1-3; 7 nucleotides line up with TRBD1. Germline V lookup: CDR1 SGDLS, CDR2 YYNGEE. V trimming: 4 bases; J trimming: 4 bases; junction bases outside the gene matches: 8. The CDR3 extends over 15 amino acids. CDR3 DNA sequence: TGTGCCAGCAGCCCGCTTGACAGGGCAGGAAACACCATATATTTT. It yields the protein CASSPLDRAGNTIYF.

The genes are TRBV19 and TRBJ2-1; D possibly corresponds to TRBD2 (6 bases). Trimming shortened V by 6 bases and J by 5 bases, and 14 bases separated the two germline ends. Germline CDR1 and CDR2: LNHDA and SQIVND (reference sequence). The CDR3 spans 14 residues. The DNA of the CDR3 is TGTGCCAGTAGCATTAGCGGAAATAACAATGAGCAGTTCTTC. Translated: CASSISGNNNEQFF.

This clone was counted a few times. V and J are TRBV19 and TRBJ1-2; 10 nucleotides match TRBD1. The J segment lost 1 base and the V segment lost 3 bases, leaving 2 bases of the junction unmatched. The V gene's germline CDR1 is LNHDA and CDR2 SQIVND (reference sequence). The CDR3 totals 15 residues. The CDR3 loop reads CASSMGQGNNYGYTF. As DNA, the CDR3 is TGTGCCAGTAGTATGGGACAGGGGAATAACTATGGCTACACCTTC.